These 23 T cell receptor beta chains originate from one sample sequenced in a study of blood T cell repertoires in COVID-19. Profiling relied on immunoSEQ multiplex PCR, and the TCRdb table lists in-frame clones only, not all of them. The sample includes around 130,000 clones, approximately 79% of them seen just once. Sample: PBMCs or T cells enriched from blood (not recorded which). Receptors originate from a man aged 35 to 55 with acute COVID-19.

The chain combines TRBV5-5 with TRBJ1-3, with unresolved D. The CDR3 length is 15 residues. Germline assignment: CDR1 SGHKS and CDR2 YYEKEE (reference sequence). V was shortened by 3 bases and J by 4 bases, with 14 bases between the two germline ends. The CDR3 reads CASSSLGSIGNTIYF. The DNA for the CDR3 is TGTGCCAGCAGCTCTCTAGGCAGCATAGGAAACACCATATATTTT.

This chain joins TRBV5-1 and TRBJ2-1; TRBD2 aligns across 14 bases. The CDR3 consists of 16 residues. Trimming took 4 bases from V and 7 from J; bases not matched to a gene: 7. Germline V gives CDR1 SGHRS, CDR2 YFSETQ. The CDR3: CASSEGLAGVGNEQFF. CDR3 DNA sequence: TGCGCCAGCAGCGAGGGACTAGCGGGAGTCGGGAATGAGCAGTTCTTC.

V and J are TRBV13 and TRBJ2-2; TRBD2 might be the D (6 bases). Germline V gene sequence: CDR1 PRHDT, CDR2 FYEKMQ (reference sequence). This CDR3 has 17 amino acids. V lost 1 base and J 0 bases, leaving 12 bases between the germline ends. Here the CDR3 reads CASSLEGTPSNTGELFF. The CDR3 DNA reads TGTGCCAGCAGCTTAGAAGGGACTCCTTCGAACACCGGGGAGCTGTTTTTT.

The chain recombines TRBV30 with TRBJ1-1, with D perhaps TRBD1 (5 bases). V dropped 5 bases and J dropped 0 bases, with 10 bases sitting between them. This CDR3 comprises 13 residues. The germline V gene has CDR1 GTSNPN and CDR2 SVGIG (reference sequence). The CDR3 DNA is TGTGCCTGGTCGGAGGGGATGAACACTGAAGCTTTCTTT. It yields the protein CAWSEGMNTEAFF.

The chain links TRBV10-1 to TRBJ2-5; D is possibly TRBD1 (6 bases). V was cut by 9 bases and J by 6 bases, with 23 bases left in between. The CDR3 is 15 residues long. The V gene's germline CDR1 is WNHNN and CDR2 SYGVQD (reference sequence). In DNA form, the CDR3 reads TGCGCCAGGGCGGGCCTTAAGGGGGAACAGCAGACCCAGTACTTC. As protein: CARAGLKGEQQTQYF.

The V and J genes are TRBV5-5 and TRBJ2-1, with 13 bases matching TRBD2. The CDR3 length is 15 residues. V was pared by 3 bases and J by 4 bases, with 1 base of the junction left unmatched. CDR1 SGHKS and CDR2 YYEKEE come from the germline V gene (reference sequence). CDR3 bases: TGTGCCAGCAGCTCGACTAGCGGGGGGTACAATGAGCAGTTCTTC. The encoded protein is CASSSTSGGYNEQFF.

The J gene is TRBJ1-1, the V gene TRBV18, with D possibly TRBD1 on 6 matching bases. The CDR3 covers 14 residues. CDR1 is KGHSH, CDR2 LQKENI, per germline. V shed 4 bases and J shed 8 bases, with 17 bases lying between them. The CDR3 DNA is TGTGCCAGCTCACGGGGGGGGCAGGGCCCCGAAGCTTTCTTT. Its protein product is CASSRGGQGPEAFF.

This clone showed up just a few times. The rearrangement joins TRBV23-1 to TRBJ2-7; tentatively, D is TRBD1 (5 bases). Being an ORF, TRBV23-1 has a function that is uncertain. The CDR3 is 13 amino acids. The V end lost 11 bases, the J end lost 6 bases, and 20 bases lay between the germline ends. CDR3 sequence reads: CAVTRDGAREQYF. The CDR3 nucleotides read TGCGCCGTGACACGAGATGGGGCCCGCGAGCAGTACTTC.

V usage is TRBV5-1 and J usage is TRBJ1-1, with TRBD1 matching 8 bases. V shed 2 bases, J shed 7 bases, and the junction held 10 bases outside the gene matches. Germline-derived CDR1 and CDR2 are SGHRS and YFSETQ. This CDR3 has 15 amino acids. CDR3 in amino acids: CASSLLTGEGGEAFF. CDR3 DNA sequence: TGCGCCAGCAGCTTATTGACAGGGGAAGGTGGTGAAGCTTTCTTT. Full variable domain (rest looked up from reference TRBV5-1 and TRBJ1-1): KAGVTQTPRYLIKTRGQQVTLSCSPISGHRSVSWYQQTPGQGLQFLFEYFSETQRNKGNFPGRFSGRQFSNSRSEMNVSTLELGDSALYLCASSLLTGEGGEAFFGQGTRLTVV.

The chain links TRBV6-5 to TRBJ1-1; 8 bases are a match to TRBD1. The CDR3 consists of 15 residues. The trim removed 3 bases at V and 4 bases at J, leaving 7 bases unmatched. CDR1 is MNHEY and CDR2 is SVGAGI in the germline V gene. CDR3 residues: CASSYRTGIPTEAFF. In DNA form, the CDR3 reads TGTGCCAGCAGTTATAGGACAGGGATACCCACTGAAGCTTTCTTT.

A single count supports this clone. This chain connects TRBV2 to TRBJ2-7; 7 bases align to TRBD1. The germline V gene encodes CDR1 SNHLY and CDR2 FYNNEI. The CDR3 covers 14 residues. Trimming removed 6 bases from V and 6 bases from J; junction bases left unmatched: 11. CDR3 bases: TGTGCCAGCAGCGTGGTTCGGTCAGGGGGCGAGCAGTACTTC. As protein: CASSVVRSGGEQYF.

This chain joins TRBV28 and TRBJ2-7; 7 bases match TRBD1. Germline V lookup: CDR1 MDHEN, CDR2 SYDVKM. J gave up 0 bases and V 5 bases, and 10 bases lay outside the gene matches. The CDR3 is 16 residues long. CDR3 DNA sequence: TGTGCCAGCAGTCCCGTTTGGCAGGGGGTCTCCTACGAGCAGTACTTC. It encodes CASSPVWQGVSYEQYF.

The genes are TRBV28 and TRBJ2-7; 7 nucleotides match TRBD1. CDR3 length: 14 amino acids. The ends lost 3 bases at V and 5 bases at J; junction bases unmatched: 7. CDR1 is MDHEN, CDR2 SYDVKM, per germline. The CDR3 is CASSFPPGGDEQYF. The CDR3 DNA sequence: TGTGCCAGCAGTTTCCCCCCAGGGGGAGACGAGCAGTACTTC.

This chain links TRBV25-1 with TRBJ1-2; no firm D call. V was trimmed by 2 bases and J by 1 base, leaving 8 bases between them. CDR1 and CDR2 (germline): MGHDK, SYGVNS. This CDR3 has 14 amino acids. The DNA of the CDR3 is TGTGCCAGCAGTGAAACGGGATATAACTATGGCTACACCTTC. Translated, it gives CASSETGYNYGYTF.

This clone showed up just a few times. The chain employs TRBV6-5 and TRBJ1-3, with D possibly matching TRBD1 (5 bases). Germline CDR1 and CDR2: MNHEY and SVGAGI. Between the trimmed V and J ends, which lost 4 bases and 0 bases, there was a span of 10 bases. The CDR3 spans 15 residues. The CDR3 coding sequence is TGTGCCAGCAGTTTGGGACTGACCTCTGGAAACACCATATATTTT. This translates into CASSLGLTSGNTIYF.

The V and J genes are TRBV25-1 and TRBJ2-7; no firm D call. V was shortened by 1 base and J by 0 bases, with 7 bases between the two germline ends. Germline values: CDR1 MGHDK, CDR2 SYGVNS. The CDR3 consists of 14 residues. The CDR3 nucleotides read TGTGCCAGCAGTGAATCAGTTTCCTCCTACGAGCAGTACTTC. Translation gives CASSESVSSYEQYF.

The chain has TRBV29-1 and TRBJ2-7, with D possibly matching TRBD2 (6 bases). V lost 7 bases and J 4 bases, leaving 14 bases between the germline ends. This CDR3 is built from 12 residues. The germline V gene encodes CDR1 SQVTM and CDR2 ANQGSEA. CDR3: CSAARDSYEQYF. CDR3 sequence (DNA): TGCAGCGCCGCCCGGGACTCATACGAGCAGTACTTC.

The chain links TRBV12-1 to TRBJ2-1; the D call in the table, TRBD2, was not verified against the DNA. TRBV12-1 counts as a pseudogene. The CDR3 loop spans 15 amino acids. The CDR3: CASSFALAGWGEQFF. CDR3 in DNA: TGTGCCAGCAGCTTTGCCCTAGCGGGATGGGGTGAGCAGTTCTTC.

V and J are TRBV19 and TRBJ1-2; 9 nucleotides agree with TRBD1. This CDR3 spans 15 amino acids. V dropped 1 base and J dropped 6; count of bases not matched to a gene: 6. CDR1 is LNHDA and CDR2 is SQIVND in the germline V gene (reference sequence). The CDR3 is CASSIAGTGNDGYTF. CDR3 sequence (DNA): TGTGCCAGTAGTATAGCCGGGACAGGGAACGATGGCTACACCTTC. Supplemented by reference TRBV19 and TRBJ1-2, the full variable domain reads DGGITQSPKYLFRKEGQNVTLSCEQNLNHDAMYWYRQDPGQGLRLIYYSQIVNDFQKGDIAEGYSVSREKKESFPLTVTSAQKNPTAFYLCASSIAGTGNDGYTFGSGTRLTVV.

In DNA form, the CDR3 reads TGTGCCAGCAGTCAGACAGGGATATTCGACACTGAAGCTTTCTTT. Translated, it gives CASSQTGIFDTEAFF. J is TRBJ1-1 and V is TRBV6-5, with 7 bases aligning to TRBD1. The germline gives CDR1 MNHEY, CDR2 SVGAGI. V gave up 5 bases and J gave up 3 bases; unmatched junction bases: 9. This CDR3 has 15 amino acids.

This rearrangement joins TRBV5-8 to TRBJ1-5; D gene unclear. V was cut by 2 bases and J by 7 bases, with 10 bases left in between. Germline V gives CDR1 SGHTS, CDR2 YDEGEE. The CDR3 is made up of 13 amino acids. CDR3 region: CASSFQTGQPQHF. As DNA, the CDR3 is TGTGCCAGCAGCTTCCAGACGGGGCAGCCCCAGCATTTT.

The chain couples TRBV7-9 to TRBJ2-5; 8 nucleotides align to TRBD2. The V and J ends lost 5 bases and 5 bases, in that order; junction bases with no gene match: 10. Germline lookup yields CDR1 SEHNR and CDR2 FQNEAQ (reference sequence). The CDR3 sequence is 15 residues long. CDR3 coding DNA: TGTGCCAGCAGCCCCGGGGGGGGGATGTGGGAGACCCAGTACTTC. As protein: CASSPGGGMWETQYF.

The rearrangement uses TRBV7-9 and TRBJ1-2; D perhaps matches TRBD1 (5 bases). Trimming left V 3 bases short and J 6 bases short, with 17 bases between. The germline V gene has CDR1 SEHNR and CDR2 FQNEAQ (reference sequence). The CDR3 is 15 residues long. CDR3 nucleotides: TGTGCCAGCAGCTTTGGGGCCGGGGGGAGCAATGGCTACACCTTC. Residues: CASSFGAGGSNGYTF.